This T cell receptor (beta chain) was identified during a study of PD-L1 blockade in urothelial cancer. Time point of the sample: peripheral blood 6 weeks after treatment start. The method was immunoSEQ multiplex PCR; TCRdb's version includes in-frame clones alone and lacks a portion of them. The table has roughly 28,000 clones, around 84% seen once. V was pared by 4 bases and J by 2 bases, with 5 bases of the junction left unmatched. The CDR3 sequence is 15 residues long. The germline gives CDR1 MNHEY, CDR2 SVGAGI. The source of this sequence is a man in his 70s with urothelial cancer. The V gene is TRBV6-5, the J gene TRBJ2-1; 7 positions agree with TRBD1. The sample consisted of PBMCs, taken around atezolizumab (anti-PD-L1) treatment. DNA for the CDR3: TGTGCCAGCAGTTCGACAGGGAGTCCCTACAATGAGCAGTTCTTC. Residues: CASSSTGSPYNEQFF.